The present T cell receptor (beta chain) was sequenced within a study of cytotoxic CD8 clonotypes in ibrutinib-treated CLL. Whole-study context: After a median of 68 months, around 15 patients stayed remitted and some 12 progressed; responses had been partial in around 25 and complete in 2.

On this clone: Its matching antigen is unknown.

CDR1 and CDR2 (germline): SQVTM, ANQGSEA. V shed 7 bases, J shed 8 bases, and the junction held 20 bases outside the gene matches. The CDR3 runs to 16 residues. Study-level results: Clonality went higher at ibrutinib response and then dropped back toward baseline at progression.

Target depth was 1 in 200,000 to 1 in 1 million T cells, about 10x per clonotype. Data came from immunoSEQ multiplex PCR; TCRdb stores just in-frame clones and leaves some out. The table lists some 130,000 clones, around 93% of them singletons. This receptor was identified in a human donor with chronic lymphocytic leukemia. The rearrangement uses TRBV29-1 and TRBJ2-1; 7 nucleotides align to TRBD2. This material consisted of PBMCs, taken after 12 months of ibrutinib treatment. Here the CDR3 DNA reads TGCAGCGCCCGTATTAATATACTAGCGAAGGTAGATGAGCAGTTCTTC. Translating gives CSARINILAKVDEQFF.